This record concerns one T cell receptor beta chain sequence. The antigen is unknown. Unsorted cryopreserved PBMC were sequenced, averaging roughly 100,000 T cells per clinical donor. Produced via immunoSEQ multiplex PCR; TCRdb's table is partial and in-frame only. The profile shows about 44,000 clones, 90% to 95% of them singletons. V trimming: 7 bases; J trimming: 1 base; junction bases outside the gene matches: 12. The CDR3 spans 16 residues. Looked up from germline, CDR1 is LNHDA and CDR2 is SQIVND (reference sequence). This sample is part of a study of T cells in tuberculosis. Study-wide context: This South African cohort compared adolescents with or without latent tuberculosis against adults with active tuberculosis.

Study-level findings and limits: Active tuberculosis TCR-alpha repertoires lay closer to GMM-specific TCRs than IGRA-negative controls, suggesting clonal expansion.

This clonotype was obtained from a donor aged 5-35 years with latent tuberculosis or without tuberculosis infection. Sequenced sample: PBMCs. The chain uses TRBV19 and TRBJ1-1; 7 bases line up with TRBD1. CDR3 nucleotides: TGTGCCAGTAACAGGGGTTTATTGTTTGAGAACACTGAAGCTTTCTTT. Protein: CASNRGLLFENTEAFF.